The rows below give T cell receptor beta chains drawn from one sample of a study of cytomegalovirus exposure and HLA in healthy donors. The assay was immunoSEQ multiplex PCR, and TCRdb's table has in-frame clones only and misses some. Found here are under 200,000 clones, 85% to 90% of them singletons; the top ten hold about 5.8%. The specimen was PBMCs. Receptors were obtained from a woman younger than 45 in good health and CMV-seronegative. CDR3s include the opening cysteine and the closing phenylalanine or tryptophan. The order of the fields is D gene, V gene, clone size, J gene, CDR3 DNA, CDR3 protein. D genes are given only for firm matches. Size tells how often a clone was seen (once, few, many) or the class of an expanded clone, and some rows leave it out.

d_gene: -
v_gene: TRBV19
abundance: few
j_gene: TRBJ1-6
CDR3nt: TGTGCCAGTAGTTCGTATAATTCACCCCTCCACTTT
CDR3aa: CASSSYNSPLHF

d_gene: -
v_gene: TRBV13
abundance: -
j_gene: TRBJ2-7
CDR3nt: TGTGCCAGCAGCTCCGAAAGAACTCAAGGATTTAGGAACGAGCAGTACTTC
CDR3aa: CASSSERTQGFRNEQYF

d_gene: -
v_gene: TRBV4-2
abundance: -
j_gene: TRBJ1-1
CDR3nt: TGTGCCAGCAGCCAACGAACAGGGTTGAACACTGAAGCTTTCTTT
CDR3aa: CASSQRTGLNTEAFF

d_gene: -
v_gene: TRBV5-1
abundance: -
j_gene: TRBJ1-1
CDR3nt: TGCGCCAGCAGCTTGGAAGAGATCCCAAGTGAAGCTTTCTTT
CDR3aa: CASSLEEIPSEAFF

d_gene: TRBD1
v_gene: TRBV10-3
abundance: -
j_gene: TRBJ1-5
CDR3nt: TGTGCCATCAGCGCTGGACAGGGAATGAGCAATCAGCCCCAGCATTTT
CDR3aa: CAISAGQGMSNQPQHF

d_gene: -
v_gene: TRBV4-3
abundance: -
j_gene: TRBJ2-4
CDR3nt: TGCGCCAGCAGCCTTGACAGGCGCATTCAGTACTTC
CDR3aa: CASSLDRRIQYF

d_gene: TRBD2
v_gene: TRBV4-1
abundance: -
j_gene: TRBJ2-3
CDR3nt: TGCGCCAGCAGCCAAGCCCCGAATAGCGGGAGGGGAAGCACAGATACGCAGTATTTT
CDR3aa: CASSQAPNSGRGSTDTQYF

d_gene: TRBD1
v_gene: TRBV7-2
abundance: -
j_gene: TRBJ1-5
CDR3nt: TGTGCCAGCAGCTCCGTGACAGGGCAAGGCCAGCCCCAGCATTTT
CDR3aa: CASSSVTGQGQPQHF

d_gene: -
v_gene: TRBV4-3
abundance: -
j_gene: TRBJ1-4
CDR3nt: TGCGCCAGCAGCCAAGACAGGGAGGGTGAAAAACTGTTTTTT
CDR3aa: CASSQDREGEKLFF

d_gene: TRBD2
v_gene: TRBV2
abundance: -
j_gene: TRBJ2-5
CDR3nt: TGTGCCAGCAGTGTGGAGCGGGGGCCTCAAGAGACCCAGTACTTC
CDR3aa: CASSVERGPQETQYF

d_gene: -
v_gene: TRBV13
abundance: -
j_gene: TRBJ1-2
CDR3nt: TGTGCCAGCAGCTTAGATTTAAGGGCTAACTATGGCTACACCTTC
CDR3aa: CASSLDLRANYGYTF

d_gene: TRBD1
v_gene: TRBV13
abundance: -
j_gene: TRBJ2-7
CDR3nt: TGTGCCAGCAGCTTAGGAGGGACAGGGCTCTACGAGCAGTACTTC
CDR3aa: CASSLGGTGLYEQYF

d_gene: TRBD1
v_gene: TRBV19
abundance: few
j_gene: TRBJ1-3
CDR3nt: TGTGCCAGTAGTAGGACAGGTGGTGGAAACACCATATATTTT
CDR3aa: CASSRTGGGNTIYF

d_gene: -
v_gene: TRBV5-8
abundance: -
j_gene: TRBJ2-1
CDR3nt: TGTGCCAGCAGCTCTTTATCCACCTACAATGAGCAGTTCTTC
CDR3aa: CASSSLSTYNEQFF

d_gene: TRBD2
v_gene: TRBV7-9
abundance: -
j_gene: TRBJ2-5
CDR3nt: TGTGCCAGCAGCTCGAGACTAGCGGGGGGCCTAGAGACCCAGTACTTC
CDR3aa: CASSSRLAGGLETQYF

d_gene: -
v_gene: TRBV6-1
abundance: -
j_gene: TRBJ2-1
CDR3nt: TGTGCCAGCCTCCGGGGTGAACAGCAGTTCTTC
CDR3aa: CASLRGEQQFF

d_gene: TRBD1
v_gene: TRBV5-6
abundance: -
j_gene: TRBJ1-2
CDR3nt: TGTGCCAGCAGCTTGGACGCAGGGGGCTCAAGTGGCTACACCTTC
CDR3aa: CASSLDAGGSSGYTF

d_gene: -
v_gene: TRBV29-1
abundance: -
j_gene: TRBJ1-2
CDR3nt: TGCAGCGTTGAAAGGGCCCGGGGGCAAGGCTACACCTTC
CDR3aa: CSVERARGQGYTF

d_gene: -
v_gene: TRBV5-1
abundance: -
j_gene: TRBJ1-4
CDR3nt: TGCGCCAGCACCCTCGACGGGACCTTTGAAAAACTGTTTTTT
CDR3aa: CASTLDGTFEKLFF

d_gene: TRBD2
v_gene: TRBV30
abundance: -
j_gene: TRBJ2-3
CDR3nt: TGTGCCTGGAATTCCGGACTAGCGGGGTCCCCTAGCACAGATACGCAGTATTTT
CDR3aa: CAWNSGLAGSPSTDTQYF

d_gene: -
v_gene: TRBV13
abundance: -
j_gene: TRBJ2-5
CDR3nt: TGTGCCAGCAGCTCAACCCCGAGCGATCGGGAGACCCAGTACTTC
CDR3aa: CASSSTPSDRETQYF

d_gene: -
v_gene: TRBV27
abundance: -
j_gene: TRBJ1-1
CDR3nt: TGTGCCAGCACCTCAATGGGGAGGAACACTGAAGCTTTCTTT
CDR3aa: CASTSMGRNTEAFF

d_gene: TRBD1
v_gene: TRBV4-3
abundance: -
j_gene: TRBJ2-7
CDR3nt: TGCGCCCGCAGCCAAGGGGGACAGGGCTCCTACGAGCAGTACTTC
CDR3aa: CARSQGGQGSYEQYF

d_gene: TRBD2
v_gene: TRBV7-2
abundance: -
j_gene: TRBJ2-5
CDR3nt: TGTGCCAGCACCAGAGCGGGGGGGTTTAGCCAGTACTTC
CDR3aa: CASTRAGGFSQYF

d_gene: -
v_gene: TRBV11-2
abundance: -
j_gene: TRBJ2-6
CDR3nt: TGTGCCAGCAGCTCGTATGACAGGATTGGGGCCAACGTCCTGACTTTC
CDR3aa: CASSSYDRIGANVLTF

d_gene: TRBD2
v_gene: TRBV5-1
abundance: -
j_gene: TRBJ2-5
CDR3nt: TGCGCCAGCAGCCTGGGGACTAGCGGGCCCCCGGAGACCCAGTACTTC
CDR3aa: CASSLGTSGPPETQYF

d_gene: TRBD1
v_gene: TRBV28
abundance: -
j_gene: TRBJ2-7
CDR3nt: TGTGCCAGCAGTTTTCACCGGGACAGGGGTCTTCTGAGCTCCTACGAGCAGTACTTC
CDR3aa: CASSFHRDRGLLSSYEQYF

d_gene: TRBD1
v_gene: TRBV27
abundance: -
j_gene: TRBJ2-7
CDR3nt: TGTGCCAGCAGTTTATCGGTTGGCAGGGGGTACGAGCAGTACTTC
CDR3aa: CASSLSVGRGYEQYF

d_gene: TRBD1
v_gene: TRBV7-9
abundance: few
j_gene: TRBJ1-2
CDR3nt: TGTGCCAGCAGCTTAGGACAGGGAGGCTATGGCTACACCTTC
CDR3aa: CASSLGQGGYGYTF

d_gene: -
v_gene: TRBV10-3
abundance: -
j_gene: TRBJ2-7
CDR3nt: TGTGCCATCAGTGAGTCAGGCAGTTACGAGCAGTACTTC
CDR3aa: CAISESGSYEQYF

d_gene: -
v_gene: TRBV20-1
abundance: -
j_gene: TRBJ1-2
CDR3nt: TGTCGGGGGGGTCCTGGCTACACCTTC
CDR3aa: CRGGPGYTF

d_gene: -
v_gene: TRBV30
abundance: -
j_gene: TRBJ1-1
CDR3nt: TGTGCCTGGATCCCACTCGGGACGGGAATGAACACTGAAGCTTTCTTT
CDR3aa: CAWIPLGTGMNTEAFF

d_gene: -
v_gene: TRBV27
abundance: -
j_gene: TRBJ2-7
CDR3nt: TGTGCCAGCGGCTTCTCACCGGGGTCCTACGAGCAGTACTTC
CDR3aa: CASGFSPGSYEQYF

d_gene: TRBD2
v_gene: TRBV29-1
abundance: -
j_gene: TRBJ2-5
CDR3nt: TGCAGCGTAACACTAGCGGGGGGCTATGAGACCCAGTACTTC
CDR3aa: CSVTLAGGYETQYF

d_gene: -
v_gene: TRBV28
abundance: -
j_gene: TRBJ1-4
CDR3nt: TGTGCCAGCAGCCAGGGGAAGTGGGAAAAACTGTTTTTT
CDR3aa: CASSQGKWEKLFF

d_gene: TRBD1
v_gene: TRBV5-4
abundance: -
j_gene: TRBJ2-5
CDR3nt: TGTGCCAGCAGCCCGGGACAGCGGGAGACCCAGTACTTC
CDR3aa: CASSPGQRETQYF

d_gene: -
v_gene: TRBV6-4
abundance: few
j_gene: TRBJ2-5
CDR3nt: TGTGCCAGCAGTGTTACCACTCAAGAGACCCAGTACTTC
CDR3aa: CASSVTTQETQYF

d_gene: -
v_gene: TRBV4-2
abundance: few
j_gene: TRBJ2-7
CDR3nt: TGTGCCAGCAGCCAAGATCCGGACAGCGAGCAGTACTTC
CDR3aa: CASSQDPDSEQYF

d_gene: -
v_gene: TRBV7-6
abundance: -
j_gene: TRBJ2-6
CDR3nt: TGTGCCAGCAGCTTCCAGGGATCTGGGGCCAACGTCCTGACTTTC
CDR3aa: CASSFQGSGANVLTF

d_gene: -
v_gene: TRBV30
abundance: once
j_gene: TRBJ1-1
CDR3nt: TGTGCCTGGAGTGTCGGTGGAAACACTGAAGCTTTCTTT
CDR3aa: CAWSVGGNTEAFF

d_gene: TRBD2
v_gene: TRBV5-4
abundance: -
j_gene: TRBJ2-2
CDR3nt: TGTGCCAGCAGCTTGTCACTAGCGGGAGGGGGTCTTAGAACCGGGGAGCTGTTTTTT
CDR3aa: CASSLSLAGGGLRTGELFF

d_gene: TRBD1
v_gene: TRBV27
abundance: -
j_gene: TRBJ2-7
CDR3nt: TGTGCCAGTTGGTATCGACAGGGTCCCTACGAGCAGTACTTC
CDR3aa: CASWYRQGPYEQYF

d_gene: TRBD2
v_gene: TRBV15
abundance: -
j_gene: TRBJ2-7
CDR3nt: TGTGCCACCAGCAGGCGTCGGGAGGGCCTCTACGAGCAGTACTTC
CDR3aa: CATSRRREGLYEQYF

d_gene: -
v_gene: TRBV6-1
abundance: once
j_gene: TRBJ2-1
CDR3nt: TGTGCCAGCAGTGGTTCCGTGAATGAGCAGTTCTTC
CDR3aa: CASSGSVNEQFF

d_gene: TRBD1
v_gene: TRBV7-9
abundance: -
j_gene: TRBJ2-6
CDR3nt: TGTGCCAGCAGCGCCGGGACAGGGGGCTCTGGGGCCAACGTCCTGACTTTC
CDR3aa: CASSAGTGGSGANVLTF

d_gene: -
v_gene: TRBV7-9
abundance: -
j_gene: TRBJ2-1
CDR3nt: TGTGCCAGCAGCTCGGGACTCCTTGGAAATGAGCAGTTCTTC
CDR3aa: CASSSGLLGNEQFF

d_gene: -
v_gene: TRBV7-2
abundance: -
j_gene: TRBJ2-1
CDR3nt: TGTGCCAGCAGCAATACACTAGGAGCCAATGAGCAGTTCTTC
CDR3aa: CASSNTLGANEQFF

d_gene: TRBD1
v_gene: TRBV7-7
abundance: -
j_gene: TRBJ2-5
CDR3nt: TGTGCTAGCAGCCCGGACAGGGGAGAGACCCAGTACTTC
CDR3aa: CASSPDRGETQYF

d_gene: -
v_gene: TRBV5-4
abundance: -
j_gene: TRBJ2-2
CDR3nt: TGTGCCAGCAGCTCCACGAGATGGACCGGGGAGCTGTTTTTT
CDR3aa: CASSSTRWTGELFF

d_gene: -
v_gene: TRBV15
abundance: -
j_gene: TRBJ2-7
CDR3nt: TGTGCCACCAGCAGAGATCCGGGGATGGCCTACGAGCAGTACTTC
CDR3aa: CATSRDPGMAYEQYF

d_gene: -
v_gene: TRBV6-5
abundance: -
j_gene: TRBJ2-7
CDR3nt: TGTGCCAGCATGGGCAAATTCTACGAGCAGTACTTC
CDR3aa: CASMGKFYEQYF

d_gene: TRBD2
v_gene: TRBV5-1
abundance: -
j_gene: TRBJ2-3
CDR3nt: TGCGCCAGCAGCGGTCTAGCGGGAGAGGCAGATACGCAGTATTTT
CDR3aa: CASSGLAGEADTQYF

d_gene: TRBD1
v_gene: TRBV4-2
abundance: -
j_gene: TRBJ2-2
CDR3nt: TGTGCCAGCAGCCAAGACTGGATCCTGACCGGGACAGGGTTTATCACCGGGGAGCTGTTTTTT
CDR3aa: CASSQDWILTGTGFITGELFF